One and the same sample provided the 30 T cell receptor beta chains below, sequenced in a study of circulating tumor DNA in untreated peripheral T-cell lymphoma. TCRdb's copy holds only in-frame clones and misses some; the assay was immunoSEQ multiplex PCR. The sample contains about 8,900 clones, roughly four fifths of which appear only once. Input material: tumor tissue. Source of these receptors: a human donor with peripheral T-cell lymphoma.

The V call is TRBV15, the J call TRBJ1-2; the match to TRBD1 covers 7 bases. Looked up from germline, CDR1 is LNHNV and CDR2 is YYDKDF (reference sequence). V shed 1 base, J shed 3 bases, and the junction held 11 bases outside the gene matches. The CDR3 spans 17 residues. CDR3 DNA sequence: TGTGCCACCAGCAGAGGAGTAGCCAGGGGGTATCACTATGGCTACACCTTC. It codes for CATSRGVARGYHYGYTF.

This rearrangement joins TRBV7-5 to TRBJ1-4. TRBV7-5 has pseudogene status. CDR3 length: 14 amino acids. This CDR3 is CASSLVGTNEKLFF. DNA of the CDR3: TGTGCCAGCAGCTTGGTCGGGACTAATGAAAAACTGTTTTTT.

The rearrangement joins TRBV6-8 to TRBJ1-1; no definite D call. CDR1 is MNHGY, CDR2 SAAAGT, per germline. Trimming cost V 7 bases and J 1 base, with 7 bases left between them. The CDR3 runs to 12 residues. In DNA, the CDR3 is TGTGCCAGCACCCTACGGAACACTGAAGCTTTCTTT. It specifies CASTLRNTEAFF.

In its sample, this clone was seen a few times. This sequence joins TRBV19 and TRBJ1-4; possible D gene TRBD1, 5 bases. Per the germline V gene, CDR1 is LNHDA and CDR2 is SQIVND (reference sequence). V shed 5 bases and J shed 9 bases, with 19 bases lying between them. This CDR3 contains 15 residues. The CDR3 nucleotides are TGTGCCAGTAGTTACGCGACAGACTTAATGAAAAAACTGTTTTTT. Residues: CASSYATDLMKKLFF.

This chain joins TRBV19 and TRBJ1-1; the match to TRBD1 covers 9 bases. Losses at the gene ends were 7 bases for V and 0 bases for J; bases not matched to a gene: 6. The CDR3 has 15 amino acids. Germline lookup yields CDR1 LNHDA and CDR2 SQIVND (reference sequence). The CDR3 nucleotides read TGTGCCAGTACCGCGGGACAGGGATTGAACACTGAAGCTTTCTTT. Its protein product is CASTAGQGLNTEAFF.

J is TRBJ1-1 and V is TRBV11-3, with D possibly TRBD1 on 5 matching bases. CDR1 is SGHNT and CDR2 is YENEEA in the germline V gene. Trimming left V 3 bases short and J 1 base short, with 12 bases between. This CDR3 contains 15 residues. CDR3 bases: TGTGCCAGCAGCTTGGAGACAGAGGCGAACACTGAAGCTTTCTTT. This sequence encodes CASSLETEANTEAFF. The full variable domain, its missing parts supplied by reference TRBV11-3 and TRBJ1-1, is EAGVVQSPRYKIIEKKQPVAFWCNPISGHNTLYWYLQNLGQGPELLIRYENEEAVDDSQLPKDRFSAERLKGVDSTLKIQPAELGDSAVYLCASSLETEANTEAFFGQGTRLTVV.

The chain combines TRBV12-5 with TRBJ2-7; D unresolved. The V gene lost 0 bases and the J gene lost 0 bases, with 24 bases spanning the gap. Per germline, CDR1 LGHNT and CDR2 FRNRAP. The CDR3 is made up of 20 amino acids. Here the CDR3 reads CASGLVLPVRTRSTSYEQYF. The DNA of the CDR3 is TGTGCTAGTGGTTTGGTACTCCCCGTAAGGACCAGGTCCACCTCCTACGAGCAGTACTTC.

This rearrangement joins TRBV18 to TRBJ1-2, with TRBD1 matching over 7 bases. The germline gives CDR1 KGHSH, CDR2 LQKENI. Unmatched junction bases numbered 10, after V lost 0 bases and J lost 3 bases. CDR3 size: 17 residues. CDR3 protein: CASSPPNNWDRDYGYTF. CDR3 in DNA: TGTGCCAGCTCACCACCGAACAATTGGGACAGAGACTATGGCTACACCTTC.

The chain combines TRBV19 with TRBJ1-1; no clear D gene. CDR3 length equals 16 residues. V lost 4 bases, J lost 0 bases, and 15 bases lay in between. In germline, CDR1 is LNHDA, CDR2 SQIVND (reference sequence). For the CDR3, the DNA is TGTGCCAGTAGTACCGTTCCCGGGAAAATGAACACTGAAGCTTTCTTT. Translation gives CASSTVPGKMNTEAFF.

V is TRBV7-5 and J is TRBJ2-1; TRBD1, the table's D call, was not compared with the DNA. TRBV7-5 is tagged as a pseudogene. The CDR3 is made up of 16 amino acids. The CDR3 sequence: CASSPAPGQLYNEQFF. In DNA form, the CDR3 reads TGTGCCAGCAGCCCAGCCCCGGGACAGCTTTACAATGAGCAGTTCTTC.

The rearrangement links TRBV30 to TRBJ2-7; tentative D call: TRBD2 (5 bases). Trimming left V 0 bases short and J 3 bases short, with 21 bases between. Per the germline V gene, CDR1 is GTSNPN and CDR2 is SVGIG (reference sequence). The CDR3 totals 17 residues. In DNA, the CDR3 is TGTGCCTGGAGTGTAGCTATATGGGAGAGCGCCGGCTACGAGCAGTACTTC. Encoded protein: CAWSVAIWESAGYEQYF.

V gene TRBV11-3 combines with J gene TRBJ1-6; 7 bases match TRBD1. J gave up 6 bases and V 7 bases, and 6 bases lay outside the gene matches. This CDR3 is 14 amino acids long. Germline assignment: CDR1 SGHNT and CDR2 YENEEA. CDR3 protein: CASTIQGVNSPLHF. As DNA, the CDR3 is TGTGCCAGCACTATTCAGGGGGTTAATTCACCCCTCCACTTT.

A remark on this clone: One end of the junction varies from germline; a read error may be responsible. The chain is built from TRBV11-3 and TRBJ2-5; the match to TRBD1 covers 9 bases. This CDR3 contains 15 residues. CDR1 and CDR2 from the germline V gene are SGHNT and YENEEA. The CDR3 loop is CANSLEGQGKETQYF. The CDR3, as DNA: TGTGCCAACAGCTTGGAAGGACAGGGGAAAGAGACCCAGTACTTC.

The chain recombines TRBV30 with TRBJ2-7; maybe TRBD1 (5 bases). Germline CDR1 GTSNPN, CDR2 SVGIG (reference sequence). Deletions cut 4 bases from V and 6 bases from J, with 13 bases between. The CDR3 is 12 residues long. The CDR3 DNA reads TGTGCCTGGACCCTTGGGGCGTCCGAGCAGTACTTC. It codes for CAWTLGASEQYF.

With regard to this clone: An end of the junction does not agree with germline; a read error may underlie this. The rearrangement links TRBV6-8 to TRBJ1-2, with D possibly being TRBD1 (6 bases). Germline lookup yields CDR1 MNHGY and CDR2 SAAAGT. The CDR3 is made up of 14 amino acids. The CDR3 coding sequence is TGTGCCAGCCGGGGGGGCGATCGGATTTATGGTTACACCTTC. It is translated as CASRGGDRIYGYTF.

This clone was picked up one time. This chain connects TRBV11-1 to TRBJ1-5, with a tentative D call TRBD1 (6 bases). The CDR3 extends over 14 amino acids. Germline V gene lookup returns CDR1 SGHAT and CDR2 FQDESV (reference sequence). Between the trimmed V and J ends, which lost 6 bases and 2 bases, there was a span of 11 bases. The CDR3 DNA reads as TGTGCCAGCAGTACCACAGGGCGCAATCAGCCCCAGCATTTT. Its protein product is CASSTTGRNQPQHF.

V usage is TRBV14 and J usage is TRBJ2-1; D may be TRBD1 (6 bases). The CDR3 contains 14 residues. CDR1 is SGHDN, CDR2 FVKESK, per germline. Trimming shortened V by 3 bases and J by 2 bases, and 8 bases separated the two germline ends. The chain's CDR3 is CASSHRQAYNEQFF. In DNA form, the CDR3 reads TGTGCCAGCAGCCATAGACAGGCCTACAATGAGCAGTTCTTC.

V and J are TRBV11-3 and TRBJ2-3; D is unclear. Trimming pared 5 bases from V and 0 bases from J, leaving 21 bases between. There are 18 residues in the CDR3. From germline, CDR1 is SGHNT and CDR2 YENEEA. The CDR3 coding sequence is TGTGCCAGCAGCCTGCAACAGCCCTCAGATACTAGCACAGATACGCAGTATTTT. Translated, it gives CASSLQQPSDTSTDTQYF.

This chain links TRBV30 with TRBJ1-5; possible D gene TRBD1, 6 bases. CDR3 length: 15 residues. V gave up 2 bases and J gave up 5 bases, with 16 bases separating them. Germline CDR1 and CDR2: GTSNPN and SVGIG (reference sequence). CDR3 coding DNA: TGTGCCTGGAGTTCCCTGGGGGACAAACATCAGCCCCAGCATTTT. Translated: CAWSSLGDKHQPQHF.

The V call is TRBV18, the J call TRBJ2-3, with a weak D call TRBD1 (6 bases). CDR1 is KGHSH and CDR2 is LQKENI in the germline V gene. The CDR3 has 14 amino acids. Trimming left V 4 bases short and J 7 bases short, with 15 bases between. CDR3 residues: CASSLNRDTHTQYF. The CDR3 DNA reads TGTGCCAGCTCACTAAACCGGGACACTCATACGCAGTATTTT.

CDR3 in amino acids: CASKGTEGFYEQYF. The CDR3 DNA is TGTGCCAGCAAGGGGACGGAGGGGTTCTACGAGCAGTACTTC. The chain joins TRBV2 to TRBJ2-7; D may be TRBD2 (6 bases). Between the trimmed V and J ends, which lost 7 bases and 3 bases, there was a span of 16 bases. This CDR3 is 14 amino acids long. Per germline, CDR1 SNHLY and CDR2 FYNNEI. Using reference TRBV2 and TRBJ2-7 for the parts outside the CDR3, the full variable domain is EPEVTQTPSHQVTQMGQEVILRCVPISNHLYFYWYRQILGQKVEFLVSFYNNEISEKSEIFDDQFSVERPDGSNFTLKIRSTKLEDSAMYFCASKGTEGFYEQYFGPGTRLTVT.

The chain employs TRBV19 and TRBJ2-7; D might be TRBD1 (6 bases). Trimming pared 4 bases from V and 7 bases from J, leaving 17 bases between. Germline CDR1 reads LNHDA; CDR2 reads SQIVND (reference sequence). The CDR3 covers 14 residues. The DNA for the CDR3 is TGTGCCAGTAGTACGTTCACAGGGACGGGGGAGCAGTACTTC. Translating gives CASSTFTGTGEQYF.

This clone was observed a single time. The rearrangement joins TRBV2 to TRBJ1-2; D possibly corresponds to TRBD1 (6 bases). From germline, CDR1 is SNHLY and CDR2 FYNNEI. This CDR3 is built from 14 residues. V lost 6 bases to trimming and J lost 0 bases, with 11 bases between them. This CDR3 reads CASSLTGPNYGYTF. The CDR3 region has the DNA TGTGCCAGCAGCCTCACAGGGCCTAACTATGGCTACACCTTC.

This clone was seen a single time. The rearrangement links TRBV28 to TRBJ1-1; D remains unclear. This CDR3 contains 14 residues. The germline V gene has CDR1 MDHEN and CDR2 SYDVKM. The V end was cut by 7 bases, the J end by 0 bases, with 12 bases between. The CDR3 region is CASITGQVNTEAFF. As DNA, the CDR3 is TGTGCCAGCATAACTGGGCAGGTGAACACTGAAGCTTTCTTT.

This chain uses TRBV19 with TRBJ1-1; D may be TRBD1 (5 bases). The V end lost 4 bases, the J end lost 2 bases, and 17 bases lay between the germline ends. Germline V gene data show CDR1 as LNHDA and CDR2 as SQIVND (reference sequence). CDR3 length equals 16 residues. The CDR3 bases are TGTGCCAGTAGTACAGGGATCCCTTGGGTCAACACTGAAGCTTTCTTT. Its protein product is CASSTGIPWVNTEAFF.

The rearrangement joins TRBV6-8 to TRBJ1-2; 9 bases are a match to TRBD1. The germline gives CDR1 MNHGY, CDR2 SAAAGT. This CDR3 region has 12 residues. The trim removed 6 bases at V and 10 bases at J, leaving 6 bases unmatched. The CDR3 DNA follows: TGTGCCAGCAGAATGACAGGGGGTTACTACACCTTC. Protein sequence: CASRMTGGYYTF.

This chain uses TRBV18 with TRBJ1-2, with 7 positions matching TRBD1. The V gene's germline CDR1 is KGHSH and CDR2 LQKENI. The J segment lost 4 bases and the V segment lost 3 bases, leaving 8 bases of the junction unmatched. The CDR3 runs to 15 residues. CDR3 amino acids: CASSPFDRDGYGYTF. In DNA form, the CDR3 reads TGTGCCAGCTCACCGTTCGACAGGGACGGCTATGGCTACACCTTC.

The chain couples TRBV18 to TRBJ2-2; 8 nucleotides align to TRBD1. CDR1 and CDR2 from the germline V gene are KGHSH and LQKENI. Losses at the gene ends were 5 bases for V and 4 bases for J; bases not matched to a gene: 6. CDR3 length equals 15 residues. The CDR3 loop is CASSFGQGPTGELFF. The DNA of the CDR3 is TGTGCCAGCTCATTCGGACAGGGACCCACCGGGGAGCTGTTTTTT.

This clone showed up just a few times. CDR3 nucleotide sequence: TGTGCCAGCTCACCAAATGGGCAGTATGGCTACACCTTC. It yields the protein CASSPNGQYGYTF. This chain connects TRBV18 to TRBJ1-2, with no clear D. This CDR3 comprises 13 residues. V shed 2 bases and J shed 5 bases, with 9 bases lying between them. The germline CDR1 and CDR2 sequences are KGHSH and LQKENI.

The chain employs TRBV12-5 and TRBJ1-1, with D perhaps TRBD1 (6 bases). The CDR3 extends over 13 amino acids. Between the trimmed V and J ends, which lost 6 bases and 7 bases, there was a span of 15 bases. The germline V gene encodes CDR1 LGHNT and CDR2 FRNRAP. The CDR3 DNA is TGTGCTAGTGGCAAAAAGGACAGCTTTGAAGCTTTCTTT. It specifies CASGKKDSFEAFF.